Included here is one T cell receptor beta chain sequence, with context. Antigen: not known. Germline-derived CDR1 and CDR2 are LNHNV and YYDKDF (reference sequence). The V and J ends lost 1 base and 2 bases, in that order; junction bases with no gene match: 4. The CDR3 length is 15 residues. This record comes from a study of CD8+ T cells in alopecia areata. In each case, RNA was isolated and then reverse transcribed into cDNA as the sequencing template. Sequencing was performed with immunoSEQ multiplex PCR; in TCRdb, only in-frame clones are kept and a portion is missing. This table has some 180,000 clones, around three fifths appearing once. Overall study findings and caveats: Relative to normal scalp, lesional scalp, especially alopecia totalis/universalis, showed higher clonality. Possibly as an HLA-related effect, TCR sharing across patients appeared less clear than in mice.

The sequencing input was CD8+ T cells sorted from blood. This sequence was found in a human donor in good health. The gene calls are TRBV15 and TRBJ2-5; 7 positions match TRBD1. CDR3 in DNA: TGTGCCACCAGCAGAGTATTGGACAGGCAAGAGACCCAGTACTTC. This translates into CATSRVLDRQETQYF.